The 5 T cell receptor beta chains below all came from one sample that was sequenced in a study of beta chain features in type 1 diabetes. The study's findings and limits: The study found moderately but significantly shorter TCRB CDR3s in all four CD4+ subsets of Type 1 diabetes patients.

These receptors are not linked to any known antigen. Isolated RNA was reverse transcribed in full, so expressed TCRB transcripts were sequenced. Using immunoSEQ multiplex PCR, the repertoire was profiled, and TCRdb retains in-frame clones only, with some absent. The sample lists about 340,000 clones, 13% occurring once. Sequencing used naive CD4+ T cells from blood. The receptors derive from a woman between 18 and 30 years old with type 1 diabetes.

There are a few counts of this clone. The chain employs TRBV7-2 and TRBJ2-3; TRBD1 matches at 7 bases. The CDR3 loop spans 16 amino acids. Per germline, CDR1 SGHTA and CDR2 FQGNSA. Trimming cost V 5 bases and J 3 bases; bases outside gene matches: 11. The CDR3 spells CASSPPRQGSTDTQYF. The DNA for the CDR3 is TGTGCCAGCAGCCCCCCCCGACAGGGAAGTACAGATACGCAGTATTTT. The variable domain in full, with the rest retrieved from reference TRBV7-2 and TRBJ2-3, is GAGVSQSPSNKVTEKGKDVELRCDPISGHTALYWYRQSLGQGLEFLIYFQGNSAPDKSGLPSDRFSAERTGGSVSTLTIQRTQQEDSAVYLCASSPPRQGSTDTQYFGPGTRLTVL.

Only a few counts were recorded for this clone. The CDR3 here is CASSLAYSLPSGPSTDTQYF. DNA for the CDR3: TGCGCCAGCAGCTTGGCCTACTCCCTCCCTAGCGGCCCGTCCACAGATACGCAGTATTTT. The chain uses TRBV5-1 and TRBJ2-3, with TRBD2 matching 7 bases. V shed 0 bases, J shed 2 bases, and the junction held 18 bases outside the gene matches. Germline CDR1 and CDR2: SGHRS and YFSETQ. The CDR3 has 20 residues.

This clone was picked up a small number of times. V and J are TRBV29-1 and TRBJ1-5; TRBD1 is a possible D gene (6 bases). This CDR3 is 14 amino acids long. The germline V gene has CDR1 SQVTM and CDR2 ANQGSEA. Trimming cost V 4 bases and J 0 bases, with 10 bases left between them. The CDR3: CSVVDRDSNQPQHF. CDR3 in DNA: TGCAGCGTTGTGGACAGAGATAGCAATCAGCCCCAGCATTTT.

This clone was counted a few times. The chain employs TRBV5-4 and TRBJ2-5; D ambiguous. CDR1 and CDR2 from the germline V gene are SGHNT and YYREEE (reference sequence). CDR3 length equals 13 residues. Trimming removed 0 bases from V and 1 base from J, with 4 bases in between. The CDR3 DNA reads as TGTGCCAGCAGCTTGGACAGCCAAGAGACCCAGTACTTC. It yields the protein CASSLDSQETQYF.

This clone was detected many times. This chain joins TRBV4-2 and TRBJ2-7, with TRBD2 as a possible D gene (6 bases). The CDR3 covers 14 residues. CDR1 is LGHNA, CDR2 YNFKEQ, per germline. V lost 0 bases and J 2 bases, leaving 8 bases between the germline ends. CDR3 nucleotide sequence: TGTGCCAGCAGCCAAGAGGGAGGCCCCTACGAGCAGTACTTC. This gives the protein CASSQEGGPYEQYF.